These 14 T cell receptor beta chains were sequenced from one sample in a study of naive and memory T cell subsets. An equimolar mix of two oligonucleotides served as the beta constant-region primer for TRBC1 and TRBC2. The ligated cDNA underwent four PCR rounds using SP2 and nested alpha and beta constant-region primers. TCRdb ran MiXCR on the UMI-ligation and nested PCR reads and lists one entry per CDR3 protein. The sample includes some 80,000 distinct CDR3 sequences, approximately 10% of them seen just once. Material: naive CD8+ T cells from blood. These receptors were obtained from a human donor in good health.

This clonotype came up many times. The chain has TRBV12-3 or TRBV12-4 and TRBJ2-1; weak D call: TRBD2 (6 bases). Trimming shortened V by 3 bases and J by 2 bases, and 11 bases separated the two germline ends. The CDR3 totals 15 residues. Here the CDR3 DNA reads TGTGCCAGCAGTTTCAGCTTAGCGGCCTACAATGAGCAGTTCTTC. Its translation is CASSFSLAAYNEQFF.

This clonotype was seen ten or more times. In DNA form, the CDR3 reads TGTGCCAGCAGCTCCCCGGGTCAGTCTATATGGGAGCAGTACTTC. Translation: CASSSPGQSIWEQYF. The chain combines TRBV11-2 with TRBJ2-7; no definite D call. This CDR3 has 15 residues. Germline CDR1 is SGHAT and CDR2 is FQNNGV. The V and J ends lost 4 bases and 7 bases respectively, with 20 bases between them.

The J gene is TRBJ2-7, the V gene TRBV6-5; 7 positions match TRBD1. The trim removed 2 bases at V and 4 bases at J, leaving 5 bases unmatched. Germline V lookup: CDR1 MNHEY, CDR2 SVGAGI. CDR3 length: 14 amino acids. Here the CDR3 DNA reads TGTGCCAGCAGTTACGTACAGGGGCAATACGAGCAGTACTTC. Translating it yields CASSYVQGQYEQYF.

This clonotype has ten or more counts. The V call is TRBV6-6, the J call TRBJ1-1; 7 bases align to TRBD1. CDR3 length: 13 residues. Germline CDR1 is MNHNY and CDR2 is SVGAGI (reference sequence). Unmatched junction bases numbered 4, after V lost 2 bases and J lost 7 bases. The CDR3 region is CASSYLGQSEAFF. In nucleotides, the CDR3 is TGTGCCAGCAGTTACCTGGGACAGAGTGAAGCTTTCTTT.

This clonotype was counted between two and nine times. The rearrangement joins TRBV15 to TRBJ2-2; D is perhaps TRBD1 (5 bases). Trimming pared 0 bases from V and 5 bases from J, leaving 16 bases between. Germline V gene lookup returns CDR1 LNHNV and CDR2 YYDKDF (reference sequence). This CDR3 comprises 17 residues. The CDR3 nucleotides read TGTGCCACCAGCAGAGATGGAACAGGAGTTTTGACCGGGGAGCTGTTTTTT. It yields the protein CATSRDGTGVLTGELFF. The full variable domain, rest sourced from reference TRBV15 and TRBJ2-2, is DAMVIQNPRYQVTQFGKPVTLSCSQTLNHNVMYWYQQKSSQAPKLLFHYYDKDFNNEADTPDNFQSRRPNTSFCFLDIRSPGLGDTAMYLCATSRDGTGVLTGELFFGEGSRLTVL.

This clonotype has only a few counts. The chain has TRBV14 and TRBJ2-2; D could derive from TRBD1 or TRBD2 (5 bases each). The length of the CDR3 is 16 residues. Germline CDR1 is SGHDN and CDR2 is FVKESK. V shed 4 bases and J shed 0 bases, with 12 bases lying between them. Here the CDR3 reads CASSPDGAPNTGELFF. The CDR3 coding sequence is TGTGCCAGCAGCCCCGACGGGGCGCCGAACACCGGGGAGCTGTTTTTT.

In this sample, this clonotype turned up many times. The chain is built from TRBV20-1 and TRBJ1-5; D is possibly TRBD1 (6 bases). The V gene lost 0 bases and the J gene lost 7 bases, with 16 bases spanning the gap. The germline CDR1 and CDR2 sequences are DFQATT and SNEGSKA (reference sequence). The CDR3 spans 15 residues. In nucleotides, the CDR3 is TGCAGTGCTAGAGACCAGGGGAGGAGTGGGCAGCCCCAGCATTTT. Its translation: CSARDQGRSGQPQHF.

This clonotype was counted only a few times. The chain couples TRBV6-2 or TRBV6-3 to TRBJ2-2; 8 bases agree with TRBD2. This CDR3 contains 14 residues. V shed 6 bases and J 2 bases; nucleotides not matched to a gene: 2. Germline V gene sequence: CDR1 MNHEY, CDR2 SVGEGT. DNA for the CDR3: TGTGCCAGCAGCGGGAGGGATAACACCGGGGAGCTGTTTTTT. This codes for CASSGRDNTGELFF.

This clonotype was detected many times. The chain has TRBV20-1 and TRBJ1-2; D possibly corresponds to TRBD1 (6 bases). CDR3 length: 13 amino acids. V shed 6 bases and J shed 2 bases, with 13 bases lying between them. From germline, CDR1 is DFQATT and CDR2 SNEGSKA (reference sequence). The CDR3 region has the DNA TGCAGTGCCGGAGAGACAGGAAACTATGGCTACACCTTC. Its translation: CSAGETGNYGYTF.

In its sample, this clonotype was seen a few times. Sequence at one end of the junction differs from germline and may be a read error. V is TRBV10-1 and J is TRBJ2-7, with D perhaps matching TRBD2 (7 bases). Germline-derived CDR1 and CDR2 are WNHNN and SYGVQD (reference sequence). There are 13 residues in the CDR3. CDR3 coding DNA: TGCGCCAGCAGTGAGCCGGGGGGCTACGGGCAGTACTTC. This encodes CASSEPGGYGQYF.

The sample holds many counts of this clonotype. CDR3 sequence: CSAPAEMILNYGYTF. The CDR3 DNA reads TGCAGTGCTCCCGCCGAAATGATATTAAACTATGGCTACACCTTC. V is TRBV20-1 and J is TRBJ1-2, with D uncertain. Looked up from germline, CDR1 is DFQATT and CDR2 is SNEGSKA (reference sequence). The V end was cut by 5 bases, the J end by 2 bases, with 18 bases between. The CDR3 consists of 15 residues.

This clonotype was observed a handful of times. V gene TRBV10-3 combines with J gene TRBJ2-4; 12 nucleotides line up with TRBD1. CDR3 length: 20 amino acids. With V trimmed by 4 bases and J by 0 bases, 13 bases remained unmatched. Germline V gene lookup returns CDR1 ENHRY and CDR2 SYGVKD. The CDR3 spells CAISAAGTGGAVQAKNIQYF. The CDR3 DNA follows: TGTGCCATCAGTGCTGCCGGGACAGGGGGCGCAGTCCAAGCCAAAAACATTCAGTACTTC.

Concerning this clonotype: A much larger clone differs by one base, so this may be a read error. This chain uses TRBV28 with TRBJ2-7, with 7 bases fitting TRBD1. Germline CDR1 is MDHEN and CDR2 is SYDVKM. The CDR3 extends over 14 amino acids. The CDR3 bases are TGTGCCAGCGGTTTTCTCGACAGGGAATACGAGCAGTACTTC. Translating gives CASGFLDREYEQYF. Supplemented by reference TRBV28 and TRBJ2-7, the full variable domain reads DVKVTQSSRYLVKRTGEKVFLECVQDMDHENMFWYRQDPGLGLRLIYFSYDVKMKEKGDIPEGYSVSREKKERFSLILESASTNQTSMYLCASGFLDREYEQYFGPGTRLTVT.

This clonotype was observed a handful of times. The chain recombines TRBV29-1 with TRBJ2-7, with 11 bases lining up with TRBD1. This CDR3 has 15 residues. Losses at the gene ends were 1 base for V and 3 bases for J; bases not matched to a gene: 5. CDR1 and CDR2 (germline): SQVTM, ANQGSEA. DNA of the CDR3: TGCAGCGTTGAAGCTACCGGGACAGGGGGCTACGAGCAGTACTTC. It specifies CSVEATGTGGYEQYF.